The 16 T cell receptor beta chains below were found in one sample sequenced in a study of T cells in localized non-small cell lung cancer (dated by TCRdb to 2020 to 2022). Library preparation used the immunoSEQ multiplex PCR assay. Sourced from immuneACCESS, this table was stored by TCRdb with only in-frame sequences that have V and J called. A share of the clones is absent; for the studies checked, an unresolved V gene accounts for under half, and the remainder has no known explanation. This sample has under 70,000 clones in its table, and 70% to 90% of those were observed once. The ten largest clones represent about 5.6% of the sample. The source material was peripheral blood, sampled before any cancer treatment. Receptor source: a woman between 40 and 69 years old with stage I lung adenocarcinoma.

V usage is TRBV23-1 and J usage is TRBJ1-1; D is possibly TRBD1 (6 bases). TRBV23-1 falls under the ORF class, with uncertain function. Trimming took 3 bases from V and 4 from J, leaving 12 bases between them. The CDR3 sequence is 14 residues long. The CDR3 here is CASSQRGGTTEAFF. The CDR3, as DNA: TGCGCCAGCAGTCAGAGGGGGGGGACCACTGAAGCTTTCTTT.

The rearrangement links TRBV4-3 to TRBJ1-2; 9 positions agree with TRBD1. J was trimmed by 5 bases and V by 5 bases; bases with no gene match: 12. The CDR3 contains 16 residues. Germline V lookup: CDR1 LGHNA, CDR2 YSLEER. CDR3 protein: CASSYLRPGQGYGYTF. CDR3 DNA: TGCGCCAGCAGCTACTTACGTCCGGGACAGGGTTATGGCTACACCTTC.

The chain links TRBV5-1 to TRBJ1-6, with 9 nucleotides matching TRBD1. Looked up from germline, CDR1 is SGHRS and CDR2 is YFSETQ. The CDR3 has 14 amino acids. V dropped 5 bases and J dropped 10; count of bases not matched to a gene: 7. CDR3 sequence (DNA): TGCGCCAGCAGGCCTGACAGGGGGAACTCACCCCTCCACTTT. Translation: CASRPDRGNSPLHF. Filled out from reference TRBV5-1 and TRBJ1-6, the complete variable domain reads KAGVTQTPRYLIKTRGQQVTLSCSPISGHRSVSWYQQTPGQGLQFLFEYFSETQRNKGNFPGRFSGRQFSNSRSEMNVSTLELGDSALYLCASRPDRGNSPLHFGNGTRLTVT.

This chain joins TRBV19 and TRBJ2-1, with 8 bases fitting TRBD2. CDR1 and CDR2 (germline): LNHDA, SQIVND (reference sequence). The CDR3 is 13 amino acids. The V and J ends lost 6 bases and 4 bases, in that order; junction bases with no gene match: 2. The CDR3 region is CASSGGVYNEQFF. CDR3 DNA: TGTGCCAGTAGCGGGGGGGTATACAATGAGCAGTTCTTC.

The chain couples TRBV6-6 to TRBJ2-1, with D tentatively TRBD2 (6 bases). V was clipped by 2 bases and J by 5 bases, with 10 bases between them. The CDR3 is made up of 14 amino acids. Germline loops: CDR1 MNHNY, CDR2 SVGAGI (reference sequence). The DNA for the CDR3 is TGTGCCAGCAGTTACAGACTAGGCGACAATGAGCAGTTCTTC. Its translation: CASSYRLGDNEQFF.

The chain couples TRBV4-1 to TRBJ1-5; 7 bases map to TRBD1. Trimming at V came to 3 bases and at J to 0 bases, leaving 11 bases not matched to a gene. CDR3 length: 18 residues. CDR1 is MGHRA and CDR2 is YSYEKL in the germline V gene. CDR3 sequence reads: CASSQVLDRADSNQPQHF. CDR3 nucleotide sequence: TGCGCCAGCAGCCAGGTCCTTGACAGGGCTGATAGCAATCAGCCCCAGCATTTT.

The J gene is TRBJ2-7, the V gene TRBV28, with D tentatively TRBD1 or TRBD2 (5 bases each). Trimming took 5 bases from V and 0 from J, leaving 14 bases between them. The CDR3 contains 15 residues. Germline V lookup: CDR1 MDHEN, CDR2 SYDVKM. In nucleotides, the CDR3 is TGTGCCAGCAGTCCTGTTGGGACGAGCTCCTACGAGCAGTACTTC. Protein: CASSPVGTSSYEQYF.

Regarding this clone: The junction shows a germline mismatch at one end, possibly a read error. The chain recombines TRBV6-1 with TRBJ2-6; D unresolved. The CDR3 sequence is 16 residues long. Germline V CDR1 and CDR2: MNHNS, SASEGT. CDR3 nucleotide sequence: TGTGCCAGCAGGGAAGGCGGACGGACTGGGGCCAACGTCCTGACTTTC. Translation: CASREGGRTGANVLTF.

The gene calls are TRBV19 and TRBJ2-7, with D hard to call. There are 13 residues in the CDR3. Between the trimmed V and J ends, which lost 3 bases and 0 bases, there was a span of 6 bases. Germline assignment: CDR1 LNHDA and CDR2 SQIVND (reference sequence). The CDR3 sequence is CASSIPSSYEQYF. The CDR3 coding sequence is TGTGCCAGTAGTATCCCAAGCTCCTACGAGCAGTACTTC.

CDR3 DNA sequence: TGTGCCAGCAGTTTAAACCCGGGGAATGAAAAACTGTTTTTT. Translating it yields CASSLNPGNEKLFF. The chain carries TRBV28 and TRBJ1-4; D unclear. In germline, CDR1 is MDHEN, CDR2 SYDVKM. This CDR3 spans 14 amino acids. V was shortened by 2 bases and J by 5 bases, with 9 bases between the two germline ends. The full variable domain, in which reference TRBV28 and TRBJ1-4 provide the parts outside the CDR3, is DVKVTQSSRYLVKRTGEKVFLECVQDMDHENMFWYRQDPGLGLRLIYFSYDVKMKEKGDIPEGYSVSREKKERFSLILESASTNQTSMYLCASSLNPGNEKLFFGSGTQLSVL.

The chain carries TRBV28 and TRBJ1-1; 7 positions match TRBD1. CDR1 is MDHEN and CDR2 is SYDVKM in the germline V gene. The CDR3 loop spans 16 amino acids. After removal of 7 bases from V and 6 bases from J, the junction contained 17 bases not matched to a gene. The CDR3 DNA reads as TGTGCCAGCATCACCTTCACCCCTCGACAGGGCGCTGAAGCTTTCTTT. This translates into CASITFTPRQGAEAFF. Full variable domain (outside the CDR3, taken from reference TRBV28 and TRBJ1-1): DVKVTQSSRYLVKRTGEKVFLECVQDMDHENMFWYRQDPGLGLRLIYFSYDVKMKEKGDIPEGYSVSREKKERFSLILESASTNQTSMYLCASITFTPRQGAEAFFGQGTRLTVV.

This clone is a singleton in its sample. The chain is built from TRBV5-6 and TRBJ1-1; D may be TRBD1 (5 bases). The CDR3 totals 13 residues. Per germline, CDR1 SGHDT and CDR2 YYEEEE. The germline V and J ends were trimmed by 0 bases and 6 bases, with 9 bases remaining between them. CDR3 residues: CASSLVVGPEAFF. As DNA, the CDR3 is TGTGCCAGCAGCTTGGTTGTGGGGCCTGAAGCTTTCTTT.

CDR3 protein: CASRDRGGTEAFF. In nucleotides, the CDR3 is TGTGCCAGCAGAGACAGGGGGGGAACTGAAGCTTTCTTT. V is TRBV2 and J is TRBJ1-1, with TRBD1 matching over 9 bases. This CDR3 contains 13 residues. Trimming at V came to 6 bases and at J to 5 bases, leaving 4 bases not matched to a gene. The germline V gene has CDR1 SNHLY and CDR2 FYNNEI.

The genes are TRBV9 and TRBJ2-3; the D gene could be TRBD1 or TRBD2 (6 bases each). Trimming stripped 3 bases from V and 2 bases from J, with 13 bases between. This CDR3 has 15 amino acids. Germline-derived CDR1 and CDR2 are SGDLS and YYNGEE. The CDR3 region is CASSDRQDYTDTQYF. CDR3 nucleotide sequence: TGTGCCAGCAGCGATCGACAGGACTACACAGATACGCAGTATTTT.

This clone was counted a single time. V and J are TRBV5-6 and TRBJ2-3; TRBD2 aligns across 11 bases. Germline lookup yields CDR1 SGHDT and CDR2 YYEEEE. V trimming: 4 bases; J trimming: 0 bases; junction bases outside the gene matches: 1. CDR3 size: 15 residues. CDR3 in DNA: TGTGCCAGCAGCCGGACTAGCGGGAGCACAGATACGCAGTATTTT. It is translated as CASSRTSGSTDTQYF.

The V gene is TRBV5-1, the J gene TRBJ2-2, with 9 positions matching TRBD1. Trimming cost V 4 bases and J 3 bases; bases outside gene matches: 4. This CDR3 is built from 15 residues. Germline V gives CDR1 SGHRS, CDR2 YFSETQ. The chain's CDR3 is CASSRWDRDTGELFF. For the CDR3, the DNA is TGCGCCAGCAGCCGCTGGGACAGGGACACCGGGGAGCTGTTTTTT. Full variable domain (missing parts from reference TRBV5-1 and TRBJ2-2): KAGVTQTPRYLIKTRGQQVTLSCSPISGHRSVSWYQQTPGQGLQFLFEYFSETQRNKGNFPGRFSGRQFSNSRSEMNVSTLELGDSALYLCASSRWDRDTGELFFGEGSRLTVL.